A single sample is the source of the 26 T cell receptor beta chains below, sequenced in a study of T cell repertoires in ileal Crohn's disease. The time point here: neoterminal ileum biopsy at postoperative endoscopy, about 6 months after surgery. Clones were sequenced by immunoSEQ multiplex PCR, and TCRdb holds only the in-frame ones, with some missing. The data hold about 3,100 clones, with 75% to 90% observed a single time. Material: ileal tissue. The source is an adult with Crohn's disease.

The chain links TRBV6-1 to TRBJ2-7; TRBD1 is a possible D gene (6 bases). The CDR3 contains 14 residues. Per germline, CDR1 MNHNS and CDR2 SASEGT. V dropped 1 base and J dropped 5 bases, with 12 bases sitting between them. CDR3 region: CASSEGAGDHEQYF. The CDR3 DNA reads TGTGCCAGCAGTGAAGGGGCAGGGGACCACGAGCAGTACTTC.

Comment on this clone: The sample carries other DNA sequences with the same CDR3. The rearrangement joins TRBV2 to TRBJ1-5; 8 bases align to TRBD1. V trimming: 6 bases; J trimming: 1 base; junction bases outside the gene matches: 8. Germline assignment: CDR1 SNHLY and CDR2 FYNNEI. CDR3 length: 16 residues. The CDR3 region is CASRVGQGYSNQPQHF. CDR3 sequence (DNA): TGTGCCAGCAGGGTAGGACAGGGATACAGCAATCAGCCCCAGCATTTT.

This chain joins TRBV29-1 and TRBJ2-7, with D unresolved. This CDR3 is built from 12 residues. Trimming left V 5 bases short and J 3 bases short, with 11 bases between. Germline CDR1 SQVTM, CDR2 ANQGSEA. CDR3 nucleotide sequence: TGCAGCGTTTCAAAGGGAAGCTACGAGCAGTACTTC. Amino acid sequence: CSVSKGSYEQYF.

The rearrangement joins TRBV5-6 to TRBJ1-4; D is unresolved. This CDR3 region has 12 residues. V lost 1 base and J lost 8, with 6 bases in between. Germline loops: CDR1 SGHDT, CDR2 YYEEEE. Here the CDR3 reads CASSLRREKLFF. CDR3 bases: TGTGCCAGCAGCTTGAGACGGGAAAAACTGTTTTTT.

The chain carries TRBV18 and TRBJ2-5; D unresolved. The V gene lost 2 bases and the J gene lost 5 bases, with 9 bases spanning the gap. Germline V gene data show CDR1 as KGHSH and CDR2 as LQKENI. CDR3 length: 13 amino acids. In DNA, the CDR3 is TGTGCCAGCTCACCAAGGGCCAGGGAGACCCAGTACTTC. This codes for CASSPRARETQYF.

In DNA, the CDR3 is TGTGCCAGCAGGCGACAGGCCTTTGATTCACCCCTCCACTTT. Its translation is CASRRQAFDSPLHF. V and J are TRBV6-4 and TRBJ1-6, with D maybe TRBD1 (6 bases). CDR3 size: 14 residues. Deletions cut 6 bases from V and 8 bases from J, with 14 bases between. Germline V gene data show CDR1 as MRHNA and CDR2 as SNTAGT.

The rearrangement uses TRBV19 and TRBJ1-5; D is ambiguous. The CDR3 covers 13 residues. The germline V and J ends were trimmed by 0 bases and 9 bases, with 9 bases remaining between them. CDR1 and CDR2 (germline): LNHDA, SQIVND (reference sequence). CDR3 bases: TGTGCCAGTAGTATAGATCCGAGGCGGCCCCAGCATTTT. Protein: CASSIDPRRPQHF.

The chain is built from TRBV15 and TRBJ2-2; perhaps D is TRBD1 or TRBD2 (6 bases each). This CDR3 is 18 amino acids long. With 5 bases removed from V and 0 bases from J, the gap between germline ends came to 19 bases. The germline V gene has CDR1 LNHNV and CDR2 YYDKDF (reference sequence). This CDR3 is CATSRSKGGNANTGELFF. CDR3 bases: TGTGCCACCAGCCGCAGTAAGGGGGGAAACGCGAACACCGGGGAGCTGTTTTTT.

The CDR3 DNA follows: TGTGCCTGGAGTGTACAACAGGGAGTAGAAGCTTTCTTT. Translated: CAWSVQQGVEAFF. The chain employs TRBV30 and TRBJ1-1, with D maybe TRBD1 (6 bases). Per germline, CDR1 GTSNPN and CDR2 SVGIG (reference sequence). Between the trimmed V and J ends, which lost 0 bases and 8 bases, there was a span of 13 bases. The CDR3 contains 13 residues.

The chain couples TRBV6-4 to TRBJ2-3; D gene ambiguous. Trimming left V 2 bases short and J 1 base short, with 7 bases between. Germline V lookup: CDR1 MRHNA, CDR2 SNTAGT. CDR3 length: 14 residues. The CDR3: CASSDGLGTDTQYF. CDR3 nucleotide sequence: TGTGCCAGCAGTGACGGGCTAGGCACAGATACGCAGTATTTT.

The genes are TRBV6-1 and TRBJ2-7; 8 bases are shared with TRBD1. The CDR3 consists of 15 residues. The V gene's germline CDR1 is MNHNS and CDR2 SASEGT. J lost 2 bases, V lost 7 bases, and 10 bases had no gene match. DNA of the CDR3: TGTGCCAGCATCCTCAATTCGGACAGGGCCTACGAGCAGTACTTC. Protein: CASILNSDRAYEQYF.

The V call is TRBV13, the J call TRBJ1-3; D gene ambiguous. Trimming took off 5 bases at V and 0 bases at J, with 11 bases between the two ends. From germline, CDR1 is PRHDT and CDR2 FYEKMQ (reference sequence). This CDR3 comprises 15 residues. The CDR3 region is CASSISGLSGNTIYF. In DNA form, the CDR3 reads TGTGCCAGCAGCATCAGTGGGCTCTCTGGAAACACCATATATTTT.

The gene calls are TRBV5-4 and TRBJ2-3, with D perhaps TRBD1 or TRBD2 (6 bases each). The CDR3 totals 16 residues. From germline, CDR1 is SGHNT and CDR2 YYREEE (reference sequence). Trimming left V 2 bases short and J 4 bases short, with 17 bases between. CDR3 nucleotides: TGTGCCAGCAGCTTTAGTGGCCGGGGGCAGGCAGATACGCAGTATTTT. Translated: CASSFSGRGQADTQYF.

CDR3 region: CSALDRGYEQYF. DNA for the CDR3: TGCAGCGCCCTGGACAGGGGCTACGAGCAGTACTTC. The chain recombines TRBV29-1 with TRBJ2-7; 9 positions match TRBD1. The ends lost 7 bases at V and 3 bases at J; junction bases unmatched: 4. The germline V gene encodes CDR1 SQVTM and CDR2 ANQGSEA. This CDR3 spans 12 amino acids.

The genes are TRBV2 and TRBJ2-7, with D tentatively TRBD1 or TRBD2 (5 bases each). From germline, CDR1 is SNHLY and CDR2 FYNNEI. CDR3 length equals 13 residues. V lost 10 bases, J lost 7 bases, and 20 bases lay in between. The CDR3 sequence: CANRDHGAWEQYF. Written as DNA, the CDR3 is TGTGCCAACCGGGACCACGGAGCTTGGGAGCAGTACTTC.

This chain uses TRBV5-6 with TRBJ2-7; D perhaps matches TRBD1 (6 bases). V was pared by 0 bases and J by 0 bases, with 16 bases between. The CDR3 is 17 amino acids. Per the germline V gene, CDR1 is SGHDT and CDR2 is YYEEEE. The CDR3 spells CASSLDLTGFSSYEQYF. For the CDR3, the DNA is TGTGCCAGCAGCTTGGACCTGACAGGCTTTAGCTCCTACGAGCAGTACTTC.

This clone was detected a few times. The genes are TRBV18 and TRBJ1-1, with a weak D call TRBD1 (5 bases). This CDR3 region has 12 residues. Germline CDR1 is KGHSH and CDR2 is LQKENI. Between the trimmed V and J ends, which lost 4 bases and 4 bases, there was a span of 7 bases. CDR3 residues: CASSQQGTEAFF. The DNA for the CDR3 is TGTGCCAGCTCACAGCAGGGCACTGAAGCTTTCTTT.

The chain recombines TRBV28 with TRBJ2-1, with 7 bases aligning to TRBD2. V lost 6 bases, J lost 12 bases, and 14 bases stayed unmatched. Germline CDR1 and CDR2: MDHEN and SYDVKM. The length of the CDR3 is 14 residues. CDR3 residues: CASSSGTRRGGQFF. CDR3 in DNA: TGTGCCAGCAGCTCCGGGACCAGGCGCGGGGGGCAGTTCTTC.

The rearrangement links TRBV4-1 to TRBJ2-1; 11 bases map to TRBD2. With V trimmed by 5 bases and J by 2 bases, 11 bases remained unmatched. This CDR3 is 18 amino acids long. The germline gives CDR1 MGHRA, CDR2 YSYEKL. The CDR3 sequence: CASSSDLTSGDTYNEQFF. DNA for the CDR3: TGCGCCAGCAGCAGCGACCTGACTAGCGGGGATACCTACAATGAGCAGTTCTTC.

This sequence joins TRBV27 and TRBJ1-1; TRBD1 agrees at 8 bases. Per the germline V gene, CDR1 is MNHEY and CDR2 is SMNVEV (reference sequence). The junction had 3 bases not matched to a gene; V was cut back by 5 bases and J by 4 bases. CDR3 length: 13 amino acids. DNA of the CDR3: TGTGCCAGCAGTCCCGACAGGGGCACTGAAGCTTTCTTT. Translated, it gives CASSPDRGTEAFF.

The gene calls are TRBV6-1 and TRBJ2-2, with 8 bases aligning to TRBD1. The germline V gene encodes CDR1 MNHNS and CDR2 SASEGT. V shed 0 bases, J shed 4 bases, and the junction held 7 bases outside the gene matches. This CDR3 is built from 17 residues. CDR3 in amino acids: CASSEAPGGRGTGELFF. The CDR3 DNA sequence: TGTGCCAGCAGTGAAGCGCCAGGGGGCCGCGGCACCGGGGAGCTGTTTTTT.

This chain joins TRBV18 and TRBJ2-2, with D possibly being TRBD1 (5 bases). Germline CDR1 KGHSH, CDR2 LQKENI. CDR3 length: 16 amino acids. Trimming cost V 3 bases and J 1 base, with 12 bases left between them. The CDR3 region has the DNA TGTGCCAGCTCACCGTCAGACAGATTGAACACCGGGGAGCTGTTTTTT. Protein product: CASSPSDRLNTGELFF.

The chain has TRBV5-1 and TRBJ1-2; TRBD1 aligns across 8 bases. The germline gives CDR1 SGHRS, CDR2 YFSETQ. The CDR3 runs 15 residues. The V gene end was trimmed by 4 bases and the J gene end by 5 bases; junction bases not matched to a gene: 10. CDR3 region: CASSAGQGPVYGYTF. In nucleotides, the CDR3 is TGCGCCAGCAGCGCAGGACAGGGTCCAGTGTATGGCTACACCTTC.

The sample holds one count of this clone. This chain uses TRBV6-1 with TRBJ1-1; tentative D call: TRBD1 (5 bases). Germline-derived CDR1 and CDR2 are MNHNS and SASEGT. The CDR3 consists of 14 residues. Trimming took 6 bases from V and 3 from J, leaving 14 bases between them. In DNA, the CDR3 is TGTGCCAGCAGGATGACAGATACCTACACTGAAGCTTTCTTT. Amino acid sequence: CASRMTDTYTEAFF.

The chain uses TRBV5-6 and TRBJ2-1; 8 nucleotides agree with TRBD2. CDR1 and CDR2 from the germline V gene are SGHDT and YYEEEE. The CDR3 totals 18 residues. The V gene end was trimmed by 0 bases and the J gene end by 0 bases; junction bases not matched to a gene: 8. CDR3 in DNA: TGTGCCAGCAGCTTGGCATTAGCGGGGCTTTACTCCTACAATGAGCAGTTCTTC. Translating gives CASSLALAGLYSYNEQFF. Variable domain in full (rest from reference TRBV5-6 and TRBJ2-1): DAGVTQSPTHLIKTRGQQVTLRCSPKSGHDTVSWYQQALGQGPQFIFQYYEEEERQRGNFPDRFSGHQFPNYSSELNVNALLLGDSALYLCASSLALAGLYSYNEQFFGPGTRLTVL.

The chain couples TRBV7-6 to TRBJ1-5, with TRBD1 matching over 8 bases. The length of the CDR3 is 15 residues. Germline V lookup: CDR1 SGHVS, CDR2 FNYEAQ. With 5 bases clipped from V and 3 bases from J, the junction kept 6 bases outside the gene matches. The CDR3 DNA reads TGTGCCAGCAGCGCCGGGACAGGCTTCAATCAGCCCCAGCATTTT. It encodes CASSAGTGFNQPQHF.